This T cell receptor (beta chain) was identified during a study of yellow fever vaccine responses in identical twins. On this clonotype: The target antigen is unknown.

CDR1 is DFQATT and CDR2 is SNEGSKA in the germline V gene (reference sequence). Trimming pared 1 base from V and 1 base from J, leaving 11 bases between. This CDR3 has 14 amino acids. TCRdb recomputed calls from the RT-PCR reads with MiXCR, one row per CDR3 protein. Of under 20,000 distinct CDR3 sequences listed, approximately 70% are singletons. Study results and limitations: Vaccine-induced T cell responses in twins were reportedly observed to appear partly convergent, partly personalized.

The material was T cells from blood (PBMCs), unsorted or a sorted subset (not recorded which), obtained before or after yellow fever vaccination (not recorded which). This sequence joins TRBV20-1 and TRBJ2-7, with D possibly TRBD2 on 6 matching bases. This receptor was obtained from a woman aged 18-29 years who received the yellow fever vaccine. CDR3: CSARAFGGSYEQYF. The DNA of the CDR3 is TGCAGTGCTAGAGCTTTCGGGGGTTCCTACGAGCAGTACTTC.